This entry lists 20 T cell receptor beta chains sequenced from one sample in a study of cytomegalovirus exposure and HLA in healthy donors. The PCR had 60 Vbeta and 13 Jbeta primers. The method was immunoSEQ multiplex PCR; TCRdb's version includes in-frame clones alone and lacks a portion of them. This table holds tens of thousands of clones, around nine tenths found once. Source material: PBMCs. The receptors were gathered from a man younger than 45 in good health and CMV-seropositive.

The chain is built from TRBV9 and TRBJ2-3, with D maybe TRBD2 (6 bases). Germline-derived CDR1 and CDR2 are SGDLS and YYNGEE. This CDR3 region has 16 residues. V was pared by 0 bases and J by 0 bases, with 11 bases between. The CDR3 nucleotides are TGTGCCAGCAGCGTAGAGGCGGGATCTAGCACAGATACGCAGTATTTT. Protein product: CASSVEAGSSTDTQYF.

The chain's CDR3 is CASSLGRQGVPTSSYEQYF. CDR3 nucleotide sequence: TGTGCCAGCAGCTTAGGGAGACAGGGGGTGCCGACGAGCTCCTACGAGCAGTACTTC. The genes are TRBV13 and TRBJ2-7, with 9 bases identical to TRBD1. This CDR3 contains 19 residues. J gave up 0 bases and V 0 bases, and 12 bases lay outside the gene matches. In germline, CDR1 is PRHDT, CDR2 FYEKMQ (reference sequence).

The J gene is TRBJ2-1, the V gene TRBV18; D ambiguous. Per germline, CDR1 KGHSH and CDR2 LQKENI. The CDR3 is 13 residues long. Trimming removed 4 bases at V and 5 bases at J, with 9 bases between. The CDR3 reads CASSLDSDNEQFF. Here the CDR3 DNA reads TGTGCCAGCTCACTCGACTCTGACAATGAGCAGTTCTTC.

In DNA, the CDR3 is TGTGCCAGCAGAAACAGGGTTTTCACTGAAGCTTTCTTT. It encodes CASRNRVFTEAFF. The V and J genes are TRBV6-5 and TRBJ1-1; perhaps TRBD1 as D (6 bases). The CDR3 has 13 residues. Trimming took off 6 bases at V and 4 bases at J, with 12 bases between the two ends. The germline gives CDR1 MNHEY, CDR2 SVGAGI.

The CDR3 sequence is CASSRTDRAGYEQYF. The CDR3 DNA is TGCGCCAGCAGCCGGACGGACAGGGCGGGCTACGAGCAGTACTTC. J is TRBJ2-7 and V is TRBV4-1, with TRBD1 matching over 8 bases. The length of the CDR3 is 15 residues. Germline lookup yields CDR1 MGHRA and CDR2 YSYEKL. The V gene end was trimmed by 4 bases and the J gene end by 3 bases; junction bases not matched to a gene: 8.

CDR3 coding DNA: TGTGCCATCAGTGGTAGTTACGAGCAGTACTTC. This gives the protein CAISGSYEQYF. The gene calls are TRBV10-3 and TRBJ2-7, with D unclear. The V gene lost 4 bases and the J gene lost 4 bases, with 5 bases spanning the gap. Germline lookup yields CDR1 ENHRY and CDR2 SYGVKD. CDR3 length: 11 amino acids.

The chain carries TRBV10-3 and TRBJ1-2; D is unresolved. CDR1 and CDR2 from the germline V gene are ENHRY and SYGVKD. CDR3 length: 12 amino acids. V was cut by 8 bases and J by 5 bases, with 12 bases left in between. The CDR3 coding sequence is TGTGCCATCTCTGCGACACCGTATGGCTACACCTTC. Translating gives CAISATPYGYTF.

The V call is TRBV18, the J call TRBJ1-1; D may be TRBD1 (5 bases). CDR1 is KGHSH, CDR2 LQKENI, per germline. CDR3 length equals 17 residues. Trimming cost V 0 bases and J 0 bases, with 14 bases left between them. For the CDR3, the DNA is TGTGCCAGCTCACCACCGTCCAGGGCGTACATGAACACTGAAGCTTTCTTT. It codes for CASSPPSRAYMNTEAFF.

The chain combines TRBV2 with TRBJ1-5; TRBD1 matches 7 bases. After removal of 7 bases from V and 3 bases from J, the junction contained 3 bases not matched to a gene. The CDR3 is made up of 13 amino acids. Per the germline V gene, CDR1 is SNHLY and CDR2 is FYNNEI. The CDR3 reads CASKGQTNQPQHF. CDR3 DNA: TGTGCCAGCAAGGGACAGACCAATCAGCCCCAGCATTTT.

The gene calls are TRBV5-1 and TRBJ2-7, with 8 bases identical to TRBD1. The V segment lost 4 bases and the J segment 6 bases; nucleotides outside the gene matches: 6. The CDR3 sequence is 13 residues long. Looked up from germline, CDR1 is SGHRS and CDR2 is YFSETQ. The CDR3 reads CASSQVDRGEQYF. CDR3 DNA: TGCGCCAGCAGCCAAGTAGACAGGGGCGAGCAGTACTTC.

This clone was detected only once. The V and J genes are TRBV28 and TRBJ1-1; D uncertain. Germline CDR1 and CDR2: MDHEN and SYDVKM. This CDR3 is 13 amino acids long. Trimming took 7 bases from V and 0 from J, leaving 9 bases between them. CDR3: CASTHSLNTEAFF. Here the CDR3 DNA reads TGTGCCAGCACCCACAGCTTGAACACTGAAGCTTTCTTT.

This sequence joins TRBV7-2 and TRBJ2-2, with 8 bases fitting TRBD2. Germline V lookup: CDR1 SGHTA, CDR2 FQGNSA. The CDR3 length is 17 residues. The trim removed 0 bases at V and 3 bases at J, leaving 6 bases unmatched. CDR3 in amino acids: CASSLARLAYHTGELFF. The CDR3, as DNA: TGTGCCAGCAGCTTAGCTCGACTAGCGTACCACACCGGGGAGCTGTTTTTT.

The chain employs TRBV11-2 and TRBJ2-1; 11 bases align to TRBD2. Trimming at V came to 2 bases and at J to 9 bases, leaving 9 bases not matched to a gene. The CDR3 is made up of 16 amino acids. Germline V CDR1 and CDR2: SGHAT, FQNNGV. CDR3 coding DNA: TGTGCCAGCAGCTTATCACTAGCGGGAGTCTATAGTGAGCAGTTCTTC. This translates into CASSLSLAGVYSEQFF.

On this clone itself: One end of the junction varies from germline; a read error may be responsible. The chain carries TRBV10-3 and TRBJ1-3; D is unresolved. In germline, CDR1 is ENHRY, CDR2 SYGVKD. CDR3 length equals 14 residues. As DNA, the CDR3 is TGTGCTTGTGGAGATCCGGACTCTAGAAACACCATATATTTT. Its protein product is CACGDPDSRNTIYF.

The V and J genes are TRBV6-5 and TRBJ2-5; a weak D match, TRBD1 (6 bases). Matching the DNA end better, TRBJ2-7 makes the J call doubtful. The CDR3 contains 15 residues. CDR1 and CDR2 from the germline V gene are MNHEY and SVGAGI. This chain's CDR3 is CASKGRLAGVHEQYF. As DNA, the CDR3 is TGTGCCAGCAAAGGCAGGCTCGCAGGGGTCCACGAGCAGTACTTC.

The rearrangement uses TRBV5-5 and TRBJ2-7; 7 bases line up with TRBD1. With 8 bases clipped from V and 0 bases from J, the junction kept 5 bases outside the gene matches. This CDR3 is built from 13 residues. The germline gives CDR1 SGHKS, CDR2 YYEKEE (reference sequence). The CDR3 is CASLTGPSYEQYF. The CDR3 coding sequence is TGTGCCAGTCTGACAGGGCCCTCCTACGAGCAGTACTTC.

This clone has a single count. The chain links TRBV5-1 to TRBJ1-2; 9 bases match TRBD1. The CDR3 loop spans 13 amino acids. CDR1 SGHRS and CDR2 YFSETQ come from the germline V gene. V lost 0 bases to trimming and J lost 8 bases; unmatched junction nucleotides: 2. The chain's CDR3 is CASSLDRGHGYTF. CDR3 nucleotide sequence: TGCGCCAGCAGCTTGGACAGGGGGCACGGCTACACCTTC.

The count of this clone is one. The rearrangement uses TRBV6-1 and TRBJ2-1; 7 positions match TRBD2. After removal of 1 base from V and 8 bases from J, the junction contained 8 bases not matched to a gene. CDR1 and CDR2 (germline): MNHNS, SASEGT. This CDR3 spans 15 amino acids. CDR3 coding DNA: TGTGCCAGCAGTGAAGGGACTAGTTCCAGGTATGAGCAGTTCTTC. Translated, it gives CASSEGTSSRYEQFF.

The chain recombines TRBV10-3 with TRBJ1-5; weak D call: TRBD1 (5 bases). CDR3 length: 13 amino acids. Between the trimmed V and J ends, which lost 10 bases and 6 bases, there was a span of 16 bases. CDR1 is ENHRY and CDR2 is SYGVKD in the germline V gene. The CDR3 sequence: CANQDTPGQPQHF. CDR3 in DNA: TGTGCCAACCAGGACACCCCGGGTCAGCCCCAGCATTTT.

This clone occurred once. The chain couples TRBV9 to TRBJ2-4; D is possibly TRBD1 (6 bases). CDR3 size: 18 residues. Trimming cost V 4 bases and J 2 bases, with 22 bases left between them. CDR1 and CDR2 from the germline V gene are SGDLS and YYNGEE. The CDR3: CASSPRSWAGVTKNIQYF. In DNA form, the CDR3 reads TGTGCCAGCAGCCCCCGGTCGTGGGCAGGGGTGACCAAAAACATTCAGTACTTC.